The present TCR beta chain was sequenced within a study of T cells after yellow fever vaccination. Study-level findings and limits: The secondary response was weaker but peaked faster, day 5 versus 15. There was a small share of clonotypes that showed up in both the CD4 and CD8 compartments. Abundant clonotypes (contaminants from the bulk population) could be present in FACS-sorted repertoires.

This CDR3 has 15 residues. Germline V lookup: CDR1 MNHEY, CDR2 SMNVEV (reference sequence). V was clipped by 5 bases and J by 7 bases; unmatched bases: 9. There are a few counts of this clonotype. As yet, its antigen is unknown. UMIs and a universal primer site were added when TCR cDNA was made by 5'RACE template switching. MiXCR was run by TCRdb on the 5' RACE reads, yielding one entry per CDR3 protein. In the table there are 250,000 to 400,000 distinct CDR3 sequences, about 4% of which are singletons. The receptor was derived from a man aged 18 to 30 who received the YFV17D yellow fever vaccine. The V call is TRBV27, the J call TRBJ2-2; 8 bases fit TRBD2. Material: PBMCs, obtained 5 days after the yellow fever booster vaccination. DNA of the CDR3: TGTGCCAGCAGTCCCTCGGGGGGGCCGAGCGGGGAGCTGTTTTTT. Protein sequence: CASSPSGGPSGELFF.